What follows is one TCR beta chain and its context. There is no known antigen for this receptor. Base qualities are not at hand, and no much larger clone is one base apart. In the prospective study, participants were roughly 18 to 100 years old, resided in approximately 25 geographic areas of the United States, and were enrolled through a virtual design. In the prospective study, cohorts were assigned on the basis of participant-reported clinical history obtained from a screening survey and a study questionnaire. Exposed participants had been in contact, within 2 weeks of entering the study, with a person who had a PCR-confirmed or clinician-diagnosed case of COVID-19. Each participant in the prospective study had whole blood, serum and a nasopharyngeal or oropharyngeal swab collected by mobile phlebotomists. Over a roughly 2-month period, participants in the prospective study had the option of providing additional blood draws and questionnaires. Before DNA extraction, prospective study blood samples were shipped either frozen or at room temperature.

TCRbeta CDR3 regions were amplified from genomic DNA by means of the immunoSEQ Assay, a bias-controlled multiplex PCR. The authors' pipeline ran thus. Nucleated cell counts per sample were estimated from amplification of reference gene primers within the assay. Sequence reads were collapsed and filtered to measure the absolute abundance of every unique TCRbeta CDR3 rearrangement. For each sample, productive Simpson clonality was calculated as the square root of Simpson's diversity index over productive rearrangements. Sourced from immuneACCESS, this table was stored by TCRdb with only in-frame sequences that have V and J called. A share of the clones is absent; for the studies checked, an unresolved V gene accounts for under half, and the remainder has no known explanation. The V and J calls and clone size were taken over from that table, and D and trimming were inferred from the DNA. In all, the sample holds 400,000 to 500,000 clones, and around nine tenths of those were seen once. 1.4% to 1.5% of the sample rests with the top ten.

This sample stems from a study of blood T cell repertoires in COVID-19 (dated by TCRdb to about 2020). About the investigation overall: Collaborator samples came from the United States, Italy and Spain and covered acute and convalescent phases of COVID-19. The prospective study material was composed of cDNA or gDNA derived from T cells, B-cell-depleted T cells, or PBMCs. Subjects who had been exposed to COVID-19, were actively infected with it, or had recovered from it provided the deeply sampled blood TCRbeta repertoires that made up the dataset. The repertoires were released in a freely available public database intended as a resource for research on the immune response to SARS-CoV-2. The samples were drawn from the first 160 participants of the ongoing ImmuneRACE study and from 1,254 subjects provided by 6 global collaborators. The sample metadata nearly always contained a de-identified subject ID, COVID-19 status, age in years and sex. Where available, HLA class I and class II types were obtained from metadata supplied by the sample provider rather than from assay-based typing. Here is what the overall study found, with its caveats: The quantity of clinical and demographic metadata differed by source and by participant and was supplied without curation.

Clipping removes 4 bases from V and 5 bases from J, with 3 as the unmatched junction base count. CDR3 length: 14 amino acids, cysteine to phenylalanine. The DNA shown is the 42-base CDR3, in frame from base 1. CDR1 LGHDT and CDR2 YNNKEL were looked up in the germline V gene (reference sequence). Specimen: PBMCs or T cells enriched from blood (not recorded which). The receptor was isolated from a woman under 30 who had been exposed to COVID-19. The chain couples TRBV3-1 (or the pseudogene TRBV3-2) to TRBJ1-2, and TRBD1 aligns with 11 junction nucleotides. The DNA reads as follows: TGTGCCAGCAGCCCTGGACAGGGGGCATATGGCTACACCTTC. Translated, this gives CASSPGQGAYGYTF.